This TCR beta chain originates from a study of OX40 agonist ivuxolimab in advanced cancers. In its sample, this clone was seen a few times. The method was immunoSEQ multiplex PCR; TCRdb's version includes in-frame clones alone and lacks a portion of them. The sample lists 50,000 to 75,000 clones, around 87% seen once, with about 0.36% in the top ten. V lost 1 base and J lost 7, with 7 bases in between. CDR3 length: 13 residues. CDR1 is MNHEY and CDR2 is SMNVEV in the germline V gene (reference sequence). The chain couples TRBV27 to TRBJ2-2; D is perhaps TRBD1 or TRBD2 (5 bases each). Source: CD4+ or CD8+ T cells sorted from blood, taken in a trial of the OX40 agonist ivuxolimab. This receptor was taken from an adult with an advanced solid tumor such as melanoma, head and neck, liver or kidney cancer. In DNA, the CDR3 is TGTGCCAGCAGTTTATGGGGGAACGGGGAGCTGTTTTTT. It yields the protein CASSLWGNGELFF.